This T cell receptor (delta chain) is drawn from a study of γδ T cells in repeated Plasmodium falciparum infection. The overall study: Four controlled malaria infections with P. falciparum NF54 spanned 644 days. Study-wide results and limits: Vdelta2-negative gammadelta repertoires appeared less diverse and less shared in Malian than Australian children.

In this sample, this clone turned up many times. What it recognizes is unknown. The likely explanation is a read error, given a far larger clone one base away. This sample includes further DNA sequences coding for the same CDR3. With CATT, TCRdb re-called clones from the multiplex PCR reads. The data show around 82,000 delta-chain clones, more than 1.4% seen once. Gammadelta T cells were flow-sorted from PBMC into Vgamma9/Vdelta2+ and Vdelta2-negative populations for bulk analysis. This CDR3 spans 19 amino acids. CDR1 TSWWSYY and CDR2 QGS come from the germline V gene. V and J are TRDV1 and TRDJ1; 7 bases line up with TRDD3. The sequence was obtained from a pool of human donors (malaria-infected and uninfected, not separated). The sequenced sample was gamma-delta T cells from blood. CDR3 DNA sequence: TGTGCCCTTGGGGAACTAGAATGGTCGGTTAAGGGGGATCCCGATAAACTCATCTTT. This encodes CALGELEWSVKGDPDKLIF.